This T cell receptor (beta chain) was captured in a study of blood T cells in healthy people across ages. Together with a sample-barcoded 5' primer, a J-beta primer mix was included in a second PCR lasting about 6 to 12 cycles. TCRdb reprocessed the 5' RACE reads with MiXCR, giving one entry per CDR3 protein. The sample lists 1,500,000 or so distinct CDR3 sequences; roughly 43% were seen once. As concerns this clonotype: Its specificity is unknown.

Study-level results: In older individuals, TCR beta diversity per million T cells was lower, falling roughly linearly with age. A greater number of naive CD4+ cells and higher diversity distinguished long-lived donors from aged donors.

This CDR3 contains 14 residues. Germline-derived CDR1 and CDR2 are MNHEY and SMNVEV (reference sequence). V shed 7 bases and J shed 3 bases, with 15 bases lying between them. Investigators took approximately 9.4 milliliters of peripheral blood from every donor. They isolated at least 7 million PBMCs from each sample. The chain joins TRBV27 to TRBJ1-2; perhaps TRBD1 as D (6 bases). Sequences were obtained from blood. The origin of this receptor is a woman aged 18-29 years in good health. CDR3 sequence: CASTILSGDYGYTF. The CDR3 DNA is TGTGCCAGCACCATACTTTCAGGGGACTATGGCTACACCTTC.